This paragraph covers one T cell receptor (beta chain) sequence. Only one count was recorded for this clonotype. Its target antigen remains unknown. There are no base qualities to consult, and no much larger clone falls within one base. This specimen comes from a study of blood T cells in healthy people across ages (dated by TCRdb to the mid-2010s). Broadly, across the study: In model experiments, template switching captured about one uniquely barcoded TCR beta cDNA molecule for every two T cells. To avoid experimental bias, donors of different ages were spread randomly across the sequencing lanes. The study analyzed two additional independent replicas of 1 million unique cDNA reads from the same blood draw for two donors, one aged 18 to 30 and one aged 80 or older. The study measured age-related changes in TCR beta repertoire diversity using deep sequencing normalized with unique cDNA molecular identifiers. The donors were split into four age groups: young (average 16 years), middle-aged (around 37), aged (over 55) and long-lived (roughly 77). Summary of the overall study and its limitations: Because the CMV infection status of the donors was unknown, age-related changes in expanded clonotypes may potentially have been confounded. Compared with the aged group, the long-lived group had more naive CD4+ T cells, fewer expanded clones and increased TCR diversity, suggesting age selection. Observed TCR beta diversity correlated strongly with the percentage of naive T cells measured by flow cytometry. Estimates of total diversity from one million sequenced T cells were regarded as lower bounds and underestimates. Observed TCR beta diversity per million T cells fell roughly linearly with age, and a significant reduction was already apparent by age around 40. Conclusive comparison of naive and antigen-experienced compartments was prevented by the profiling of bulk unsorted PBMCs.

According to the germline V gene, CDR1 reads KGHSH and CDR2 reads LQKENI. V and J are trimmed by 8 bases and 2 bases, and the gene matches miss 5 bases of the junction. The CDR3 runs 13 residues from the cysteine to the phenylalanine. The sequence is cut down to CDR3 DNA, 39 bases in frame from base 1. Donors were under 40 systemically healthy Caucasian individuals from Russia aged roughly 6 to 100 years. Each donor gave 9 to 10 milliliters of peripheral blood, collected into EDTA-treated Vacutainer tubes. Ficoll-Paque density-gradient centrifugation was used to isolate PBMCs, with at least 7 million obtained per sample. Total RNA, at least 5.5 micrograms per sample, was extracted from PBMCs with Trizol reagent. The percentages of naive CD45RAhigh/CD27high T cells were determined by flow cytometry on a PBMC aliquot from every donor. The library was prepared using 5' RACE. The sample was run on an Illumina HiSeq 2500. A second 7 to 11 cycle PCR used a sample-barcoded 5' primer and a J-beta primer mix. A template-switch 5' adaptor carrying 12 random nucleotides introduced a unique molecular identifier onto each TCR beta cDNA molecule. At least 3 million CDR3-containing paired-end reads were obtained from each sample. First-strand cDNA synthesis was performed from all RNA using the Mint cDNA synthesis kit, with priming by a TRBC-specific oligonucleotide. After uracil-DNA glycosylase treatment, a first 18-cycle PCR used universal primers M1SS and BC2_uni_R on all cDNA. Regarding the original processing steps: For normalization, 1 million high-quality reads were randomly selected from each sample, with every read carrying a distinct molecular identifier. Instead of being binned into consensus sequences, reads with shared molecular identifiers were discarded. MiTCR, run with a Q25 quality threshold and the strictest error-elimination algorithm, handled CDR3 identification, clonotype clustering and error correction. A nonparametric unseen species model using Euler transformation provided a lower-bound estimate of total TCR beta diversity. TCRdb redid the processing of the public reads, applying fastp at Q25 and MiXCR, and retained in-frame beta chains. Each entry is one CDR3 protein sequence, shown with its most common DNA and genes. It is TCRdb's table, rather than the study itself, that gives the V and J calls and clone size. In this sample the table shows about 1.8 million distinct CDR3 sequences, 49% of which occur a single time. Approximately 2% of the sample is held by the ten biggest clonotypes.

The receptor was isolated from a woman between 35 and 50 years old in good health. The chain is made from TRBV18 and TRBJ1-2, with 7 middle bases fitting TRBD1. The specimen was blood. The DNA is as follows: TGTGCCAGCACGCCGGGACAGAACTATGGCTACACCTTC. Translated, it gives CASTPGQNYGYTF.